Below are 26 T cell receptor beta chains sequenced from a single sample in a study of cytomegalovirus exposure and HLA in healthy donors (dated by TCRdb to the late 2010s). The receptor library was made with the immunoSEQ multiplex PCR assay. For the multiplex PCR, a mixture combining 60 forward primers for TCR Vbeta segments and 13 reverse primers for TCR Jbeta segments was used. Held by TCRdb, this immuneACCESS table contains in-frame sequences only and omits some clones. Under half of the omission traces to an unresolved V gene where checked; the cause of the rest is unknown. The sample has approximately 280,000 clones on record, roughly 90% of them singletons. The ten largest account for about 2.5% of the sample. The source material was PBMCs. The receptors were gathered from a woman under 30 in good health and CMV-seronegative.

The rearrangement uses TRBV2 and TRBJ2-3; 8 bases align to TRBD2. Germline V gene sequence: CDR1 SNHLY, CDR2 FYNNEI. The CDR3 runs to 16 residues. Trimming at V came to 7 bases and at J to 6 bases, leaving 15 bases not matched to a gene. CDR3 in amino acids: CASTPEPGLVADTQYF. The CDR3 DNA reads TGTGCCAGCACCCCGGAACCGGGACTAGTAGCGGATACGCAGTATTTT.

This chain links TRBV4-2 with TRBJ2-5; weak D call: TRBD2 (5 bases). Germline lookup yields CDR1 LGHNA and CDR2 YNFKEQ. The length of the CDR3 is 17 residues. The V end lost 3 bases, the J end lost 4 bases, and 21 bases lay between the germline ends. The CDR3 is CASSHAPLSAFGETQYF. For the CDR3, the DNA is TGTGCCAGCAGCCATGCCCCACTTAGCGCCTTCGGAGAGACCCAGTACTTC.

This chain uses TRBV6-1 with TRBJ1-1; no clear D. The length of the CDR3 is 14 residues. Trimming cost V 2 bases and J 4 bases, with 11 bases left between them. Germline CDR1 reads MNHNS; CDR2 reads SASEGT. For the CDR3, the DNA is TGTGCCAGCAGTGAAATTGGCGGGTCCACTGAAGCTTTCTTT. Protein: CASSEIGGSTEAFF.

The chain couples TRBV15 to TRBJ1-2; 12 positions match TRBD1. Germline loops: CDR1 LNHNV, CDR2 YYDKDF (reference sequence). The junction had 9 bases not matched to a gene; V was cut back by 3 bases and J by 7 bases. This CDR3 has 16 amino acids. The chain's CDR3 is CATSRRDRGRLSGYTF. CDR3 DNA: TGTGCCACCAGCAGGCGGGACAGGGGGCGTCTAAGTGGCTACACCTTC. The variable domain in full, with the rest retrieved from reference TRBV15 and TRBJ1-2, is DAMVIQNPRYQVTQFGKPVTLSCSQTLNHNVMYWYQQKSSQAPKLLFHYYDKDFNNEADTPDNFQSRRPNTSFCFLDIRSPGLGDTAMYLCATSRRDRGRLSGYTFGSGTRLTVV.

The chain recombines TRBV6-5 with TRBJ2-2, with TRBD1 matching over 7 bases. Germline V gene sequence: CDR1 MNHEY, CDR2 SVGAGI. The CDR3 runs 14 residues. Trimming cost V 6 bases and J 5 bases; bases outside gene matches: 6. CDR3 residues: CASSRGQLTGELFF. In DNA form, the CDR3 reads TGTGCCAGCAGCAGGGGACAGCTTACCGGGGAGCTGTTTTTT.

This chain uses TRBV4-1 with TRBJ2-7; D is possibly TRBD1 (6 bases). The V and J ends lost 1 base and 3 bases respectively, with 13 bases between them. Germline CDR1 reads MGHRA; CDR2 reads YSYEKL. This CDR3 is built from 15 residues. The CDR3 region is CASSQVLGRGYEQYF. The CDR3 DNA follows: TGCGCCAGCAGCCAAGTATTAGGCAGGGGCTACGAGCAGTACTTC.

This clone was seen a handful of times. The chain has TRBV7-2 and TRBJ2-3; 8 bases map to TRBD2. Trimming at V came to 1 base and at J to 0 bases, leaving 3 bases not matched to a gene. CDR3 length: 16 amino acids. The germline V gene has CDR1 SGHTA and CDR2 FQGNSA. Here the CDR3 DNA reads TGTGCCAGCAGCTTAGTTAGCGGGGTTAGCACAGATACGCAGTATTTT. It codes for CASSLVSGVSTDTQYF.

The J gene is TRBJ2-2, the V gene TRBV27, with 7 positions matching TRBD1. CDR1 and CDR2 from the germline V gene are MNHEY and SMNVEV (reference sequence). The CDR3 has 12 residues. V shed 6 bases, J shed 7 bases, and the junction held 2 bases outside the gene matches. The CDR3 loop reads CASSRTGGELFF. DNA of the CDR3: TGTGCCAGCAGCCGGACAGGCGGGGAGCTGTTTTTT.

Notes on this clone: The junction departs from germline at one end; a sequencing error may be responsible. This rearrangement joins TRBV7-9 to TRBJ2-1, with unresolved D. The CDR3 spans 11 residues. The germline V gene has CDR1 SEHNR and CDR2 FQNEAQ (reference sequence). The DNA of the CDR3 is TGTGCCAGCAGCTTGGAGTACCAAGAGATCTTC. It codes for CASSLEYQEIF. The whole variable domain, filled in from reference TRBV7-9 and TRBJ2-1, reads DTGVSQNPRHKITKRGQNVTFRCDPISEHNRLYWYRQTLGQGPEFLTYFQNEAQLEKSRLLSDRFSAERPKGSFSTLEIQRTEQGDSAMYLCASSLEYQEIFGPGTRLTVL.

The chain has TRBV19 and TRBJ1-5, with D hard to call. The CDR3 totals 16 residues. The V and J ends lost 6 bases and 0 bases respectively, with 15 bases between them. CDR1 and CDR2 (germline): LNHDA, SQIVND (reference sequence). DNA of the CDR3: TGTGCCAGTAGCGCTCCAGGTGGTTATAGCAATCAGCCCCAGCATTTT. This sequence encodes CASSAPGGYSNQPQHF.

This chain connects TRBV25-1 to TRBJ2-7; D may be TRBD2 (6 bases). The CDR3 has 13 amino acids. The germline V and J ends were trimmed by 1 base and 9 bases, with 13 bases remaining between them. CDR1 is MGHDK, CDR2 SYGVNS, per germline. The CDR3 loop reads CASSESRGVGQYF. The CDR3, as DNA: TGTGCCAGCAGTGAATCGCGGGGCGTGGGGCAGTACTTC.

This clone was seen just once. J is TRBJ1-5 and V is TRBV2, with D unclear. Germline V gene sequence: CDR1 SNHLY, CDR2 FYNNEI. CDR3 length: 13 amino acids. The ends were cut back, 7 bases at V and 2 bases at J, with 9 bases in the middle. The CDR3 is CASMEVGNQPQHF. The CDR3, as DNA: TGTGCCAGCATGGAGGTGGGCAATCAGCCCCAGCATTTT.

This sequence joins TRBV5-5 and TRBJ1-2; 8 bases match TRBD1. J gave up 6 bases and V 4 bases, and 11 bases lay outside the gene matches. This CDR3 is built from 15 residues. Per the germline V gene, CDR1 is SGHKS and CDR2 is YYEKEE (reference sequence). The CDR3 loop reads CASSPHSDRDHGYTF. CDR3 coding DNA: TGTGCCAGCAGCCCCCACTCGGACAGGGATCATGGCTACACCTTC.

On this clone: The sample has other DNA sequences that encode this CDR3 too. This chain's CDR3 is CASSLSGTGDTQYF. The CDR3 DNA reads as TGCGCCAGCAGCTTGAGCGGGACGGGAGATACGCAGTATTTT. The chain joins TRBV5-1 to TRBJ2-3; 7 nucleotides match TRBD2. CDR1 SGHRS and CDR2 YFSETQ come from the germline V gene. The trim removed 1 base at V and 5 bases at J, leaving 4 bases unmatched. The CDR3 sequence is 14 residues long.

This clone occurred a few times. The CDR3 DNA is TGCGCCAGCAGCTTGGGGTGGGCAGAGAACACTGAAGCTTTCTTT. This codes for CASSLGWAENTEAFF. The J gene is TRBJ1-1, the V gene TRBV5-1; D uncertain. The V end was cut by 0 bases, the J end by 1 base, with 10 bases between. The CDR3 is 15 residues long. CDR1 is SGHRS, CDR2 YFSETQ, per germline. The whole variable domain, remainder taken from reference TRBV5-1 and TRBJ1-1, is KAGVTQTPRYLIKTRGQQVTLSCSPISGHRSVSWYQQTPGQGLQFLFEYFSETQRNKGNFPGRFSGRQFSNSRSEMNVSTLELGDSALYLCASSLGWAENTEAFFGQGTRLTVV.

The chain links TRBV18 to TRBJ2-3, with TRBD2 matching over 8 bases. Germline CDR1 reads KGHSH; CDR2 reads LQKENI. The CDR3 is made up of 17 amino acids. Trimming removed 3 bases from V and 0 bases from J; junction bases left unmatched: 8. Here the CDR3 reads CASSPLAGSASTDTQYF. CDR3 nucleotide sequence: TGTGCCAGCTCACCCTTAGCGGGGAGTGCTAGCACAGATACGCAGTATTTT. Full variable domain (remainder filled in from reference TRBV18 and TRBJ2-3): NAGVMQNPRHLVRRRGQEARLRCSPMKGHSHVYWYRQLPEEGLKFMVYLQKENIIDESGMPKERFSAEFPKEGPSILRIQQVVRGDSAAYFCASSPLAGSASTDTQYFGPGTRLTVL.

The chain employs TRBV10-2 and TRBJ1-2, with 7 bases fitting TRBD1. CDR1 and CDR2 (germline): WSHSY, SAAADI. Trimming cost V 6 bases and J 8 bases; bases outside gene matches: 12. CDR3 length: 14 amino acids. The DNA for the CDR3 is TGCGCCAGCAGCCAGGGGGAATTTTTGAGCGGCTACACCTTC. It translates to CASSQGEFLSGYTF.

The rearrangement links TRBV2 to TRBJ1-2; D gene unclear. Trimming stripped 6 bases from V and 4 bases from J, with 15 bases between. The CDR3 runs to 14 residues. Germline lookup yields CDR1 SNHLY and CDR2 FYNNEI. This CDR3 reads CASRNTGLGYGYTF. CDR3 DNA: TGTGCCAGCAGAAACACCGGACTGGGCTATGGCTACACCTTC.

The rearrangement links TRBV9 to TRBJ1-1, with D possibly being TRBD1 (5 bases). The V end was cut by 4 bases, the J end by 0 bases, with 13 bases between. CDR1 is SGDLS, CDR2 YYNGEE, per germline. This CDR3 spans 15 amino acids. The CDR3 spells CASSLGGGMNTEAFF. The DNA for the CDR3 is TGTGCCAGCAGCCTAGGTGGGGGGATGAACACTGAAGCTTTCTTT.

This clone is a singleton in its sample. The V gene is TRBV5-1, the J gene TRBJ1-2, with 7 bases that match TRBD1. The CDR3 contains 13 residues. Germline V lookup: CDR1 SGHRS, CDR2 YFSETQ. V gave up 9 bases and J gave up 4 bases; unmatched junction bases: 9. The CDR3 loop reads CATSRGGGYGYTF. Written as DNA, the CDR3 is TGCGCCACATCGAGAGGGGGCGGCTATGGCTACACCTTC.

CDR3 nucleotides: TGTGCCAGCAGTCCGATGGCAGGGCCGTACAATGAGCAGTTCTTC. Its protein product is CASSPMAGPYNEQFF. The V gene is TRBV7-3, the J gene TRBJ2-1; a weak D match, TRBD1 (5 bases). V lost 6 bases and J 4 bases, leaving 16 bases between the germline ends. The CDR3 is made up of 15 amino acids. Germline V gene sequence: CDR1 SGHTA, CDR2 FQGTGA.

The V call is TRBV5-1, the J call TRBJ2-7, with a weak D call TRBD1 (6 bases). Trimming shortened V by 0 bases and J by 5 bases, and 9 bases separated the two germline ends. CDR3 length equals 13 residues. From germline, CDR1 is SGHRS and CDR2 YFSETQ. CDR3 bases: TGCGCCAGCAGCTTGGCTACAGGGAACGAGCAGTACTTC. This sequence encodes CASSLATGNEQYF.

V and J are TRBV5-4 and TRBJ2-5, with 11 nucleotides matching TRBD2. Germline loops: CDR1 SGHNT, CDR2 YYREEE (reference sequence). Unmatched junction bases numbered 6, after V lost 0 bases and J lost 2 bases. The CDR3 is 17 amino acids. The CDR3 DNA sequence: TGTGCCAGCAGCTTGGTGGGTGGGACTAGCGGACAAGAGACCCAGTACTTC. This codes for CASSLVGGTSGQETQYF.

As to this clone: The same CDR3 arises from other DNA sequences in this sample as well. This chain joins TRBV27 and TRBJ1-5; D is undetermined. V lost 5 bases to trimming and J lost 0 bases, with 5 bases between them. Germline CDR1 is MNHEY and CDR2 is SMNVEV (reference sequence). The CDR3 sequence is 13 residues long. The CDR3 loop reads CASSTYSNQPQHF. The DNA for the CDR3 is TGTGCCAGCAGTACTTATAGCAATCAGCCCCAGCATTTT.

The chain links TRBV4-1 to TRBJ1-2; D unclear. Per the germline V gene, CDR1 is MGHRA and CDR2 is YSYEKL. V was trimmed by 1 base and J by 5 bases, leaving 8 bases between them. The CDR3 extends over 13 amino acids. CDR3 sequence reads: CASSQVLQYGYTF. CDR3 nucleotide sequence: TGCGCCAGCAGCCAAGTCCTGCAGTATGGCTACACCTTC.

This clone was counted a single time. The rearrangement links TRBV18 to TRBJ1-4, with 10 nucleotides matching TRBD1. The ends lost 3 bases at V and 12 bases at J; junction bases unmatched: 10. The CDR3 extends over 15 amino acids. Germline V gene sequence: CDR1 KGHSH, CDR2 LQKENI. The CDR3 coding sequence is TGTGCCAGCTCACCGCAGCGGGACAGGGGACCACAACTGTTTTTT. This codes for CASSPQRDRGPQLFF.